This TCR beta chain was retrieved from a study of CD8 T cells in Susac syndrome. Across the whole study: When their blood was taken, patients with Susac syndrome were therapy-naive, taking corticosteroids, or taking intravenous immunoglobulin alone. Findings of the study overall: The number of individuals included in the study's TCR sequencing and HLA analysis was acknowledged as relatively small.

Patients with Susac syndrome showed fulfilment of recently defined diagnostic criteria for definite or probable disease. The CDR3 contains 14 residues. The V end was cut by 5 bases, the J end by 2 bases, with 12 bases between. RNA was extracted with the RNeasy kit, and a quantity of 0.5 to 1 ug was reverse transcribed using random hexamers. The CDR3 of TCR beta was amplified by immunoSEQ multiplex PCR across 54 Vbeta and 13 Jbeta. TCRdb analysed the immunoSEQ multiplex PCR reads with MiXCR anew, one entry per CDR3 protein. Of some 150,000 distinct CDR3 sequences in the sample, over 90% were seen once. About this clonotype: Its target is not known.

This clonotype was sampled from a human donor with Susac syndrome. The chain links TRBV12-3 or TRBV12-4 to TRBJ1-2, with TRBD1 as a possible D gene (5 bases). Sequencing was performed on CD4+ T cells from PBMCs. CDR3 in amino acids: CASSPGTANYGYTF. CDR3 coding DNA: TGTGCCAGCAGTCCCGGGACGGCCAACTATGGCTACACCTTC.